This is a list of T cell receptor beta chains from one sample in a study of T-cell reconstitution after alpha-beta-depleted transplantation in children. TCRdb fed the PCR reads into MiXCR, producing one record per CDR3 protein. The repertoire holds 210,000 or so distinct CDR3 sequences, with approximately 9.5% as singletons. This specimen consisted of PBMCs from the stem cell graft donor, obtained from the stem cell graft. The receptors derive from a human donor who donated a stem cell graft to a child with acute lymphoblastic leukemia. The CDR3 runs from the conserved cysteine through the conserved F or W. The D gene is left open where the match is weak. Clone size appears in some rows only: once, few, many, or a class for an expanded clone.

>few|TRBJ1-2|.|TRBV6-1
TGTGCCAGCACCCCCTCTGGGCTAGAAGGCTACTATGGCTACACCTTC
CASTPSGLEGYYGYTF
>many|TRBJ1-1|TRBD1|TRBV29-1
TGCAGCGTCCCGGGACAGATGAACACTGAAGCTTTCTTT
CSVPGQMNTEAFF
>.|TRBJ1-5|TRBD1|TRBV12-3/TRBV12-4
TGTGCCAGCAGTTCCAGGGGGAGCAGCAATCAGCCCCAGCATTTT
CASSSRGSSNQPQHF
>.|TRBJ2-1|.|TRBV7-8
TGTGCCAGCAGCTTAGAGGCTAGCTGGCCTGTGGATGAGCAGTTCTTC
CASSLEASWPVDEQFF
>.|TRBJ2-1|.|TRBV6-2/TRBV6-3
TGTGCCAGCAGTTACCTTCGTGACAATGAGCAGTTCTTC
CASSYLRDNEQFF
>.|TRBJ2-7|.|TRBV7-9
TGTGCCAGCAGCCACACAGGGTCGGGGGAGCAGTACTTC
CASSHTGSGEQYF
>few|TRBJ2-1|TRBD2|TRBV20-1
TGCAGTGCTGGGGGGGAGGACAATGAGCAGTTCTTC
CSAGGEDNEQFF
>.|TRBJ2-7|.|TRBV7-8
TGTGCCAGCAGCGGGGGAGGCGGGGGCAGCTCCTACGAGCAGTACTTC
CASSGGGGGSSYEQYF
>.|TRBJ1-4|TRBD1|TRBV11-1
TGTGCCAGCAGCTCCTCTATCGCCGGGACAGGGGACCTTAATGAAAAACTGTTTTTT
CASSSSIAGTGDLNEKLFF
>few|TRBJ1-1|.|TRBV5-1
TGCGCCAGCAGCTTGGTTGGGGGGCCGGGCTCTGAAGCTTTCTTT
CASSLVGGPGSEAFF
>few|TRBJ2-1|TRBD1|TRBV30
TGTGCCTCCGGCATGGGACAGTCTTACAATGAGCAGTTCTTC
CASGMGQSYNEQFF
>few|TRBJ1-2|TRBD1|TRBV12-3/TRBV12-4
TGTGCCAGCAGTTCCCGACAGGGGCCGCTGATCTATGGCTACACCTTC
CASSSRQGPLIYGYTF
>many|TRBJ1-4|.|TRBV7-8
TGTGCCAGCAGCTTAGAATCCTTCACGACTAATGAAAAACTGTTTTTT
CASSLESFTTNEKLFF
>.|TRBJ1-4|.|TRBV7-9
TGTGCCAGCAGCTTAGATGGACAGCCGCCCCAAGAAAAACTGTTTTTT
CASSLDGQPPQEKLFF
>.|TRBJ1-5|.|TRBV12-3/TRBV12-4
TGTGCCAGCAGTTTAGATGGGGATGGAGGACAGCCCCAGCATTTT
CASSLDGDGGQPQHF
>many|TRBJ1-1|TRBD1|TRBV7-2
TGTGCCAGCAGCCCGACGACAGGGGGCATTACTGAAGCTTTCTTT
CASSPTTGGITEAFF
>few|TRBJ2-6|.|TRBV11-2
TGTGCCAGCAGCTTAGTGATATCGACCGGCTCTGGGGCCAACGTCCTGACTTTC
CASSLVISTGSGANVLTF
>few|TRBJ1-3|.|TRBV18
TGTGCCAGCTCACCGGCTAGTAACACCATATATTTT
CASSPASNTIYF
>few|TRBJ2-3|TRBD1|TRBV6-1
TGTGCCAGCAGACGCAGGGACAGCCTCACAGATACGCAGTATTTT
CASRRRDSLTDTQYF
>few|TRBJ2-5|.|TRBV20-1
TGCAGTGCTAGGCGAGCGACAGGACAAGACACCCAGTACTTC
CSARRATGQDTQYF
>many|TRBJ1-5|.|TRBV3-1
TGTGCCAGCAGCCAACAACAGGATCAGCCCCAGCATTTT
CASSQQQDQPQHF
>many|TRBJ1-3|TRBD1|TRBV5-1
TGCGCCAGCAGGACCGGGACAGTTGACTCTGGAAACACCATATATTTT
CASRTGTVDSGNTIYF
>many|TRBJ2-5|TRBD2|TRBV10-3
TGTGCCATCAGTGATAGCGGGGACCAAGAGACCCAGTACTTC
CAISDSGDQETQYF
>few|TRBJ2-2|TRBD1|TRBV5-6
TGTGCCAGCAGCCAGGGGGCTGTGGACACCGGGGAGCTGTTTTTT
CASSQGAVDTGELFF
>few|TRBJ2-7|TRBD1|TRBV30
TGTGCCTGGACCCCCGGGACAGGGGTCCACGAGCAGTACTTC
CAWTPGTGVHEQYF
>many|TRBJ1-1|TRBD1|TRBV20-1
TGCAGTGCTAGGACAGGGTCGGTCGGGGACACTGAAGCTTTCTTT
CSARTGSVGDTEAFF
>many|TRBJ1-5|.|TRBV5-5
TGTGCCAGCAGCTTGGACAGGGTATACCAGCCCCAGCATTTT
CASSLDRVYQPQHF
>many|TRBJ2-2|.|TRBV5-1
TGCGCCAGCAGCCAGGACTTGTTGGCGAACACCGGGGAGCTGTTTTTT
CASSQDLLANTGELFF
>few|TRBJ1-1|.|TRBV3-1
TGTGCCAGCAGCCACGGCAGGGGGAACACTGAAGCTTTCTTT
CASSHGRGNTEAFF
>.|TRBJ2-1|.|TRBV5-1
TGCGCCAGCAGCTACCGGGACCCGAGCTCCTACAATGAGCAGTTCTTC
CASSYRDPSSYNEQFF
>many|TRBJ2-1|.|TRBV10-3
TGTGCCATCAGTGGGGACTCGAGGCAGTTCTTC
CAISGDSRQFF
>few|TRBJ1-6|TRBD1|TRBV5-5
TGTGCCAGCACTTGGACAGGAGCCAATAATTCACCCCTCCACTTT
CASTWTGANNSPLHF
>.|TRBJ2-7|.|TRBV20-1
TGCAGTGCTAGAGATCTCGGACTTTACTCCTACGAGCAGTACTTC
CSARDLGLYSYEQYF
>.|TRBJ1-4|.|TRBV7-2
TGTGCCAGCAGCTTATGGGGGGTTGAAGAAAAACTGTTTTTT
CASSLWGVEEKLFF
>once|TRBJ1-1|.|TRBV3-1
TGTGCCAGCAGCCAAGGGAGGGGCGCGTTCACTAAAGCTTTCTTT
CASSQGRGAFTKAFF
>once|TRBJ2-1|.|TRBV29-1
TGCAGCGTCGGGGGTCTAGCGGGACAGGATGAGCAGTTCTTC
CSVGGLAGQDEQFF
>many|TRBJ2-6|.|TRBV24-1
TGTGCCACCATTCGCCCCGACCACATCGGGGCCAACGTCCTGACTTTC
CATIRPDHIGANVLTF
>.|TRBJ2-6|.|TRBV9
TGTGCCAGCAGCGTAACCCCCCCCCGTGTCACAAGATCTGGGGCCAACGTCCTGACTTTC
CASSVTPPRVTRSGANVLTF
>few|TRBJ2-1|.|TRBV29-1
TGCAGCGTTGTTCAAGTTCATCGGTGGTTCGGTGGCAATGAGCAGTTCTTC
CSVVQVHRWFGGNEQFF
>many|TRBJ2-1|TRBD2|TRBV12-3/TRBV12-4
TGTGCCAGCAGCGCTAGCGGGGGGACCTACAATGAGCAGTTCTTC
CASSASGGTYNEQFF
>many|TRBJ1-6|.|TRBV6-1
TGTGCCAGCAGTGCCCTAGATAATTCACCCCTCCACTTT
CASSALDNSPLHF
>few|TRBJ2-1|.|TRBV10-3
TGTGCCACCAGAAGCGACGAAGATTACAATGAGCAGTTCTTC
CATRSDEDYNEQFF
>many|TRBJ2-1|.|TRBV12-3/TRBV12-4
TGTGCCAGCAGCTTTAGCACGTGGAGGGGTGAGCAGTTCTTC
CASSFSTWRGEQFF
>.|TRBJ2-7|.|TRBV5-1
TGCGACAGCAGCTTGGGAACAGGGTACTCCTCCTACGAGCAGTACTTC
CDSSLGTGYSSYEQYF
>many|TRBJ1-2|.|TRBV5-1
TGCGCCAGCAGCTGGGAGGGTCACTACACCTTC
CASSWEGHYTF
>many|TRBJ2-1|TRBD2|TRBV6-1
TGTGCCAGCAAACTCATCCCTAGCGGGGCCTACAATGAGCAGTTCTTC
CASKLIPSGAYNEQFF
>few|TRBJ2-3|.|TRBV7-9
TGTGCCAGCAGCTTTTTTGACAGCACAGATACGCAGTATTTT
CASSFFDSTDTQYF
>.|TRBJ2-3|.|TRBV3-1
TGTGCCAGCAGCCCCGTTGGGAACCCTACATCTGATACGCAGTATTTT
CASSPVGNPTSDTQYF
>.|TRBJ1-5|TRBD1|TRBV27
TGTGCCAGCAGCTCCGGGACAGGGCCTCCGTTAAAGCCCCAGCATTTT
CASSSGTGPPLKPQHF
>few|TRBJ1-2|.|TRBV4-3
TGCGCCAGCAGCCAAGATAGCGACTGGAATAACTATGGCTACACCTTC
CASSQDSDWNNYGYTF